A single sample gave rise to the 6 T cell receptor beta chains below, sequenced in a study of CD4 T cells in relation to SARS-CoV-2 and coronaviruses. Sequencing was performed with immunoSEQ multiplex PCR; in TCRdb, only in-frame clones are kept and a portion is missing. The table records 30,000 to 45,000 clones, about 80% of them present only once. No antigens are known for them. The specimen sequenced was naive CD4+ T cells from PBMCs, cultured in vitro. Subset defined: naive CD4+ T cells isolated by negative enrichment. These receptors came from an adult with COVID-19.

The chain employs TRBV1 and TRBJ2-5; the listed D gene, TRBD2, was not tested against the DNA. TRBV1 constitutes a pseudogene. The CDR3 spans 14 residues. CDR3 sequence: CTSSLAGGLETQYF. CDR3 DNA: TGCACCAGCAGCCTTGCGGGAGGGCTGGAGACCCAGTACTTC.

V is TRBV5-4 and J is TRBJ2-7; TRBD1 matches 8 bases. In germline, CDR1 is SGHNT, CDR2 YYREEE (reference sequence). The V gene end was trimmed by 0 bases and the J gene end by 4 bases; junction bases not matched to a gene: 6. The CDR3 sequence is 15 residues long. Here the CDR3 reads CASSLVQGAFYEQYF. The CDR3 DNA reads as TGTGCCAGCAGCTTGGTGCAGGGGGCTTTTTACGAGCAGTACTTC.

This chain uses TRBV6-6 with TRBJ2-7; weak D call: TRBD1 (6 bases). Per germline, CDR1 MNHNY and CDR2 SVGAGI (reference sequence). V lost 5 bases and J lost 2, with 16 bases in between. This CDR3 has 15 amino acids. The CDR3 sequence: CASSPIQGTTYEQYF. The CDR3 nucleotides are TGTGCCAGCAGTCCGATCCAGGGGACGACCTACGAGCAGTACTTC.

This clone appeared a few times. The V call is TRBV5-5, the J call TRBJ2-3; D is possibly TRBD1 (5 bases). This CDR3 region has 14 residues. The germline V and J ends were trimmed by 4 bases and 0 bases, with 9 bases remaining between them. Germline assignment: CDR1 SGHKS and CDR2 YYEKEE (reference sequence). The CDR3 protein is CASSRQQSTDTQYF. The CDR3 region has the DNA TGTGCCAGCAGCAGACAGCAGAGCACAGATACGCAGTATTTT.

The rearrangement uses TRBV7-2 and TRBJ2-2; the D gene could be TRBD1 or TRBD2 (5 bases each). The CDR3 contains 17 residues. Trimming took 7 bases from V and 4 from J, leaving 22 bases between them. Germline assignment: CDR1 SGHTA and CDR2 FQGNSA. CDR3: CASNLVGDRKRTGELFF. CDR3 coding DNA: TGTGCCAGCAACCTAGTGGGGGACCGAAAGCGCACCGGGGAGCTGTTTTTT.

The V gene is TRBV24-1, the J gene TRBJ2-5; tentatively, D is TRBD1 (5 bases). In germline, CDR1 is KGHDR, CDR2 SFDVKD. The CDR3 contains 15 residues. V gave up 3 bases and J gave up 1 base, with 11 bases separating them. CDR3 bases: TGTGCCACCAGTGATCCAGCGCAGGGCCAAGAGACCCAGTACTTC. As protein: CATSDPAQGQETQYF.